This T cell receptor beta chain is drawn from a study of blood T cells in healthy people across ages. Trimming took off 1 base at V and 0 bases at J, with 10 bases between the two ends. Germline CDR1 MGHRA, CDR2 YSYEKL. CDR3 length: 17 residues. This clonotype was detected many times. What it binds is not known. Per sample, no less than 5.5 micrograms of total RNA were extracted. Primers used in a second PCR of about 7 to 12 cycles were a sample-barcoded 5' primer and a J-beta primer mix. TCRdb called the 5' RACE reads again in MiXCR, with one record for every CDR3 protein. There are 650,000 to 800,000 distinct CDR3 sequences in the sample; under 65% occur only once, and about 13% lies in the top ten. Study observations and caveats: Naive T cell percentage and TCR beta diversity correlated strongly.

The J gene is TRBJ2-6, the V gene TRBV4-1, with D unresolved. Sequenced: blood. The TCR comes from a woman over 75 in good health. CDR3 DNA: TGCGCCAGCAGCCAAGGGACGCTGAGCTCTGGGGCCAACGTCCTGACTTTC. As protein: CASSQGTLSSGANVLTF.